Listed below are T cell receptor beta chains from one sample, sequenced in a study of T-cell reconstitution after alpha-beta-depleted transplantation in children. TCRdb passed the PCR reads through MiXCR, listing each CDR3 protein once. The sample shows a few hundred thousand distinct CDR3 sequences, about 9.4% of them seen only once. Sequencing used PBMCs from the stem cell graft donor, obtained from the stem cell graft. The receptors shown here come from a human donor who donated a stem cell graft to a child with acute lymphoblastic leukemia. CDR3s include the opening cysteine and the closing phenylalanine or tryptophan. Size tells how often a clone was seen (once, few, many) or the class of an expanded clone, and some rows leave it out.

v_gene | abundance | CDR3aa
TRBV11-2 | - | CASSLAGLDNEQFF
TRBV20-1 | many | CSARGLAGGPQSETQYF
TRBV4-1 | - | CASSQEGYRGDQPQHF
TRBV18 | many | CASSQRQETQYF
TRBV9 | many | CASSVAWEGYNEQFF
TRBV7-9 | - | CASSPRGSARGNTEAFF
TRBV27 | few | CASSSPGLGMGGYNEQFF
TRBV19 | few | CASRGQTNTGELFF
TRBV7-8 | few | CASSLGVAGASMHEQYF
TRBV7-9 | - | CASSSIDGSYTF
TRBV3-1 | - | CASSSFSGDNEQFF
TRBV9 | few | CASSVVGQSYNEQFF
TRBV7-9 | few | CASRGGRGTDTQYF
TRBV20-1 | few | CSASPGTKSSYNEQFF
TRBV7-8 | few | CASSQGLAGGRRQETQYF
TRBV29-1 | - | CSVEPTGTGGYTF
TRBV7-9 | many | CASSLGGTGGSSYEQYF
TRBV29-1 | many | CSVEEQASYEQYF
TRBV18 | - | CASSAQTLTYNEQFF
TRBV4-3 | few | CASSQGASGSSNEQFF
TRBV7-9 | - | CASSLPVHRGTGELFF
TRBV7-2 | - | CASSPYQPFWQYF
TRBV7-9 | many | CASSLSGLAETQYF
TRBV12-3/TRBV12-4 | many | CASRSISGVSYNEQFF
TRBV12-3/TRBV12-4 | - | CASSSGTNNSPLHF
TRBV25-1 | few | CASKETSPLNTGELFF
TRBV9 | - | CASSVDSGLSYNEQFF
TRBV29-1 | few | CSVEGPGTGIYEQYF
TRBV7-9 | - | CASSPDRGITGELFF
TRBV12-3/TRBV12-4 | many | CASSLGPANSYNEQFF
TRBV5-1 | - | CASSGTGYGTDTQYF
TRBV7-9 | few | CASSPPPSRSYQETQYF
TRBV12-3/TRBV12-4 | many | CASSPVDSNQPQHF
TRBV11-3 | many | CASSPGLAGGRDTQYF
TRBV28 | - | CASSFPQGTYEQYF
TRBV11-2 | - | CASSSLGGSLGSYNEQFF
TRBV7-9 | many | CASSSTSGSYNEQFF
TRBV6-5 | few | CASSYLGLWETQYF
TRBV7-2 | - | CASSGQAAAEAFF
TRBV10-3 | few | CAISESKGQGKGNTIYF
TRBV12-3/TRBV12-4 | many | CASSPDRGYGYTF
TRBV4-1 | few | CASSQRSTGTGGTGELFF
TRBV4-1 | few | CASSQGRYSNTGELFF
TRBV7-3 | - | CASSRDYTGELFF
TRBV5-1 | - | CASSPLGGPGELFF
TRBV29-1 | few | CSVGTGNRGTQYF
TRBV7-6 | many | CASSRTEVDYGYTF
TRBV24-1 | few | CATSGRDSPFDEQFF
TRBV7-8 | few | CASSFRQGRQHF